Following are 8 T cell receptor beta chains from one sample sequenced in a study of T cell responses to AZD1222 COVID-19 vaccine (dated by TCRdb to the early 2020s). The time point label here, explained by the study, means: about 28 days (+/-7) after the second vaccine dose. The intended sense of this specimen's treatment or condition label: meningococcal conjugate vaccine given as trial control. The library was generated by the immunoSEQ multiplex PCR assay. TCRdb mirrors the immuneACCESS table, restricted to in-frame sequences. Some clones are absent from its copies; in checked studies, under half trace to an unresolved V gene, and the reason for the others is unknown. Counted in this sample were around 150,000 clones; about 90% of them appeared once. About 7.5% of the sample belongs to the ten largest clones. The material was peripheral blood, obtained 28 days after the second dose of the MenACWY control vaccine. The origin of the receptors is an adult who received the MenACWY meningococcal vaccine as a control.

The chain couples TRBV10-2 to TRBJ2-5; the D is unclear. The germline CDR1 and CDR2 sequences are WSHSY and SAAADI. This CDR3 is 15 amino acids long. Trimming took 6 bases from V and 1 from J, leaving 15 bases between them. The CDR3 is CASSEPGPRQETQYF. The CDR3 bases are TGCGCCAGCAGCGAACCGGGTCCTCGCCAAGAGACCCAGTACTTC.

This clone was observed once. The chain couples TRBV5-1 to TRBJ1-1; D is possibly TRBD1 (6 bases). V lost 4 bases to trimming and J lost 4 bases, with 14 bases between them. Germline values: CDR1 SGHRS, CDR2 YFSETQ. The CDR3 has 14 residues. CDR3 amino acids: CASSQSGAVTEAFF. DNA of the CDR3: TGCGCCAGCAGCCAATCGGGGGCCGTCACTGAAGCTTTCTTT.

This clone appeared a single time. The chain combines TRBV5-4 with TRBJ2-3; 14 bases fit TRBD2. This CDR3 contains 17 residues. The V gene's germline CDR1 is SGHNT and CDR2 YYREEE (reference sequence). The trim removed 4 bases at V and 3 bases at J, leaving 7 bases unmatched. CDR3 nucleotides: TGTGCCAGCAGCCCCGGACTAGCGGGGGGTGGAACAGATACGCAGTATTTT. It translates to CASSPGLAGGGTDTQYF.

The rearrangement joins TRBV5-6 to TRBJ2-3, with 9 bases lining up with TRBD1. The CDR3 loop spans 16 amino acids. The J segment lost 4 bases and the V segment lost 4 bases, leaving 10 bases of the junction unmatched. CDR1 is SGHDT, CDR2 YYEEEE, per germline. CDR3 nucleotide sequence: TGTGCCAGCAGCATAGAAACAGGGGGCTTTGCAGATACGCAGTATTTT. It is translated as CASSIETGGFADTQYF.

The DNA of the CDR3 is TGTGCCAGCAGCCAAAGCCCGGGACAGGGGTACAATGAGCAGTTCTTC. It codes for CASSQSPGQGYNEQFF. The chain combines TRBV14 with TRBJ2-1; 10 positions agree with TRBD1. The CDR3 consists of 16 residues. CDR1 SGHDN and CDR2 FVKESK come from the germline V gene. V lost 2 bases, J lost 4 bases, and 5 bases stayed unmatched.

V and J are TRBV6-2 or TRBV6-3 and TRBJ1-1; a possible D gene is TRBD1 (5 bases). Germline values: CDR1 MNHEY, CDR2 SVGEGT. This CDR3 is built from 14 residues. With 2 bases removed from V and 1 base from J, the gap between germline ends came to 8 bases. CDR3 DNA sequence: TGTGCCAGCAGTTACCAGGGCTCGAACACTGAAGCTTTCTTT. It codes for CASSYQGSNTEAFF.

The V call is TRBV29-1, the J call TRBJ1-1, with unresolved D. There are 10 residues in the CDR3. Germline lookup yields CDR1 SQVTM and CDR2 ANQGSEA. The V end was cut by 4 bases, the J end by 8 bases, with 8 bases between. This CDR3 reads CSVVLGEAFF. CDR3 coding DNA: TGCAGCGTTGTCCTAGGAGAAGCTTTCTTT.

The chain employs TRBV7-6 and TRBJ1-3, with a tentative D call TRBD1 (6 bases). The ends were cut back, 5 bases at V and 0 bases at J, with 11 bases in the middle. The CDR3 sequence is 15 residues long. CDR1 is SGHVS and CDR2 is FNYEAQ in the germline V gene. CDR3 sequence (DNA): TGTGCCAGCAGCCCCGGGACACGCTCTGGAAACACCATATATTTT. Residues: CASSPGTRSGNTIYF.